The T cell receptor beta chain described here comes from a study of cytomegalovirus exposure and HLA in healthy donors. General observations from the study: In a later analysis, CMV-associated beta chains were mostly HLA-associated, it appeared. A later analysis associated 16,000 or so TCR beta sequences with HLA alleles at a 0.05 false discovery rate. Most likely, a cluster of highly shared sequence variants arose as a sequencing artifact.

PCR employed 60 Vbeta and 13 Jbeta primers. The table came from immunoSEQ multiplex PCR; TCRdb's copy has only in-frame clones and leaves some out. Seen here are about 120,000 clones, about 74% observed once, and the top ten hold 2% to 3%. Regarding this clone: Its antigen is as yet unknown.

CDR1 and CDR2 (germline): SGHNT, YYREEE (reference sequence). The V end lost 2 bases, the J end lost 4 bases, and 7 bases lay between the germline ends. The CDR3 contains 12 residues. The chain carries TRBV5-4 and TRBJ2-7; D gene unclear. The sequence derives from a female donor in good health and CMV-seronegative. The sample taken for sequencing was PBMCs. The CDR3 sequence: CASSFEAYEQYF. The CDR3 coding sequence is TGTGCCAGCAGCTTTGAGGCATACGAGCAGTACTTC.